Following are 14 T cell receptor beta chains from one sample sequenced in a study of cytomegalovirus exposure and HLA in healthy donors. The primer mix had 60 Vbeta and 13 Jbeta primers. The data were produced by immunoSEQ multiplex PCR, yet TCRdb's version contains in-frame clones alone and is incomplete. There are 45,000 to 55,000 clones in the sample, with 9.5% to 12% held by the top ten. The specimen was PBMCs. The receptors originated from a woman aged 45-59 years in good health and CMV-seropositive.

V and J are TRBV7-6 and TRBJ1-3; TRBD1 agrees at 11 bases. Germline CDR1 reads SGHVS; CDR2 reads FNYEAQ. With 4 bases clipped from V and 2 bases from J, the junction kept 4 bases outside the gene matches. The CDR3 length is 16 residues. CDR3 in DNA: TGTGCCAGCAGCTCCGGACAGGGGGCTGCTGGAAACACCATATATTTT. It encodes CASSSGQGAAGNTIYF.

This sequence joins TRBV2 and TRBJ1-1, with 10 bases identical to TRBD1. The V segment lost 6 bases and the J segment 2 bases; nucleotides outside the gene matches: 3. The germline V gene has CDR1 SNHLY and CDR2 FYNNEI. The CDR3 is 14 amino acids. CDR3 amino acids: CASSRTGGNTEAFF. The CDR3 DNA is TGTGCCAGCAGCCGGACAGGGGGTAACACTGAAGCTTTCTTT.

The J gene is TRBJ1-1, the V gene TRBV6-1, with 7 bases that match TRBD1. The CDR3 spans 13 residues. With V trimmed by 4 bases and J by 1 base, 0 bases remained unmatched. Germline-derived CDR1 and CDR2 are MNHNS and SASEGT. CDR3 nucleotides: TGTGCCAGCAGTGGACAGGGGAACACTGAAGCTTTCTTT. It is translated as CASSGQGNTEAFF.

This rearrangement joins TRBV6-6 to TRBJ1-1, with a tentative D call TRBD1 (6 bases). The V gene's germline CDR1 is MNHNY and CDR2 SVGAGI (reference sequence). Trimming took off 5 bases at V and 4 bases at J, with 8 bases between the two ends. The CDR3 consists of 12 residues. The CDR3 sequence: CASSQGPTEAFF. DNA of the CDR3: TGTGCCAGCAGTCAGGGGCCCACTGAAGCTTTCTTT.

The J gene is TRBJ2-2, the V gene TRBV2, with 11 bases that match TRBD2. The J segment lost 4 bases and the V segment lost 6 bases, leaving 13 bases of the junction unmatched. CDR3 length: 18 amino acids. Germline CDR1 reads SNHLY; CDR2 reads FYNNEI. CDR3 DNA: TGTGCCAGCAGCCGTATCACTAGCGGGAGCCTCAGCACCGGGGAGCTGTTTTTT. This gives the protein CASSRITSGSLSTGELFF.

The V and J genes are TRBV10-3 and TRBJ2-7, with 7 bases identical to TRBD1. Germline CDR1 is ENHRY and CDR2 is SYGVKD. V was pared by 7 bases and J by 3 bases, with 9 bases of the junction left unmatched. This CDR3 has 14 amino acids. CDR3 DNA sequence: TGTGCCATCATGAGGGACAGCGCGCGCTACGAGCAGTACTTC. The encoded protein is CAIMRDSARYEQYF.

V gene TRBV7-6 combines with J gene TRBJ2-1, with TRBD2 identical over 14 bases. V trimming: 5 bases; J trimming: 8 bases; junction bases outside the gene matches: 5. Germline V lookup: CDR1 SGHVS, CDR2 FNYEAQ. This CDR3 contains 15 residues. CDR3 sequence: CASSLGTSGGDEQFF. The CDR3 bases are TGTGCCAGCAGCCTCGGGACTAGCGGGGGCGATGAGCAGTTCTTC.

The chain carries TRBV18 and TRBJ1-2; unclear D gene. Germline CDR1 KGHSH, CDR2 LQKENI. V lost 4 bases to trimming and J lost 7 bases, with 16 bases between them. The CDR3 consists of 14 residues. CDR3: CASSRQDSASGYTF. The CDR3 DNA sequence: TGTGCCAGCTCACGGCAGGACTCCGCCTCTGGCTACACCTTC. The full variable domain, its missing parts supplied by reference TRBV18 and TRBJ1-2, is NAGVMQNPRHLVRRRGQEARLRCSPMKGHSHVYWYRQLPEEGLKFMVYLQKENIIDESGMPKERFSAEFPKEGPSILRIQQVVRGDSAAYFCASSRQDSASGYTFGSGTRLTVV.

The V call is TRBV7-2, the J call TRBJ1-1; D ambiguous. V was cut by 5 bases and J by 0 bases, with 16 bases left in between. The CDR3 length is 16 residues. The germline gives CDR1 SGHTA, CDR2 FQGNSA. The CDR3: CASSLNYALMNTEAFF. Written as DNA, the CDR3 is TGTGCCAGCAGCCTAAACTACGCACTAATGAACACTGAAGCTTTCTTT.

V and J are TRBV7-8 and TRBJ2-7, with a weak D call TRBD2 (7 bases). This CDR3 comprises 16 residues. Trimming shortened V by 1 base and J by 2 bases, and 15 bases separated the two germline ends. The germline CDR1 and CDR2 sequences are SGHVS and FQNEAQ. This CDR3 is CASSLEEGGTTYEQYF. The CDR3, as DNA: TGTGCCAGCAGCTTAGAAGAGGGAGGGACAACCTACGAGCAGTACTTC. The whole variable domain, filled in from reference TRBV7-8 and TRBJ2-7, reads GAGVSQSPRYKVAKRGQDVALRCDPISGHVSLFWYQQALGQGPEFLTYFQNEAQLDKSGLPSDRFFAERPEGSVSTLKIQRTQQEDSAVYLCASSLEEGGTTYEQYFGPGTRLTVT.

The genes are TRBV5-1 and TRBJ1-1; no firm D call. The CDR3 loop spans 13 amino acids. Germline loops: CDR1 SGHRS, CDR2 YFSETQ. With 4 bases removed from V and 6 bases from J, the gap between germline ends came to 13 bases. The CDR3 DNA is TGCGCCAGCAGCCAGCTCTATAGCGCTGAAGCTTTCTTT. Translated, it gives CASSQLYSAEAFF.

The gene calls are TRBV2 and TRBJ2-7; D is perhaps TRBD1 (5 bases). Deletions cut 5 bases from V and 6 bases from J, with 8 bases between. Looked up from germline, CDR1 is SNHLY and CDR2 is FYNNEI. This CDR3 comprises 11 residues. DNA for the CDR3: TGTGCCAGCAGTCCACAGGTCGAGCAGTACTTC. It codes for CASSPQVEQYF.

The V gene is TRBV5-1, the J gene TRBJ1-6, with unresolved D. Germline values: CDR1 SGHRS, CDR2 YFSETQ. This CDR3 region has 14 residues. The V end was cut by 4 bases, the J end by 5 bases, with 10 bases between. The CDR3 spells CASSRQADNSPLHF. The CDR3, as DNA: TGCGCCAGCAGCCGGCAGGCAGATAATTCACCCCTCCACTTT.

The DNA for the CDR3 is TGTGCCAGCGGGGTCCGACAGGGAGGAGAGACCCAGTACTTC. Amino acids: CASGVRQGGETQYF. The chain has TRBV7-9 and TRBJ2-5; maybe TRBD1 (7 bases). The CDR3 is 14 residues long. The germline V gene encodes CDR1 SEHNR and CDR2 FQNEAQ (reference sequence). Trimming cost V 8 bases and J 4 bases, with 17 bases left between them. Looking up the rest from reference TRBV7-9 and TRBJ2-5 gives the full variable domain: DTGVSQNPRHKITKRGQNVTFRCDPISEHNRLYWYRQTLGQGPEFLTYFQNEAQLEKSRLLSDRFSAERPKGSFSTLEIQRTEQGDSAMYLCASGVRQGGETQYFGPGTRLLVL.